This TCR beta chain was captured in a study of cytomegalovirus exposure and HLA in healthy donors. Overall study: From donors who were HLA-typed, an early data release held about 85 million unique TCRs.

Study-level results: A few chains tied to CMV proved CMV antigen-specific in vitro. In a later analysis, an Asian-associated ancestry cluster reportedly showed fewer N-insertions than the 666-donor mean.

It was healthy bone marrow donors who served as donors. Worth noting for this clone: Its antigen is currently unknown.

PCR amplification relied on 60 Vbeta primers (plus 13 Jbeta primers). Repertoires were generated with immunoSEQ multiplex PCR, while TCRdb's copy carries only in-frame clones and drops some. This sample yields about 220,000 clones, of which about 75% are seen a single time; less than 2% belongs to the top ten. This CDR3 has 17 amino acids. Germline CDR1 reads KGHSH; CDR2 reads LQKENI. The V and J ends lost 4 bases and 1 base, in that order; junction bases with no gene match: 12. This receptor was taken from a woman younger than 45 in good health and CMV-seronegative. V gene TRBV18 combines with J gene TRBJ1-1; 7 bases map to TRBD1. Sample: PBMCs. The DNA of the CDR3 is TGTGCCAGCTCACAAAACCCTGCCCAGGGGGGGAACACTGAAGCTTTCTTT. It yields the protein CASSQNPAQGGNTEAFF.